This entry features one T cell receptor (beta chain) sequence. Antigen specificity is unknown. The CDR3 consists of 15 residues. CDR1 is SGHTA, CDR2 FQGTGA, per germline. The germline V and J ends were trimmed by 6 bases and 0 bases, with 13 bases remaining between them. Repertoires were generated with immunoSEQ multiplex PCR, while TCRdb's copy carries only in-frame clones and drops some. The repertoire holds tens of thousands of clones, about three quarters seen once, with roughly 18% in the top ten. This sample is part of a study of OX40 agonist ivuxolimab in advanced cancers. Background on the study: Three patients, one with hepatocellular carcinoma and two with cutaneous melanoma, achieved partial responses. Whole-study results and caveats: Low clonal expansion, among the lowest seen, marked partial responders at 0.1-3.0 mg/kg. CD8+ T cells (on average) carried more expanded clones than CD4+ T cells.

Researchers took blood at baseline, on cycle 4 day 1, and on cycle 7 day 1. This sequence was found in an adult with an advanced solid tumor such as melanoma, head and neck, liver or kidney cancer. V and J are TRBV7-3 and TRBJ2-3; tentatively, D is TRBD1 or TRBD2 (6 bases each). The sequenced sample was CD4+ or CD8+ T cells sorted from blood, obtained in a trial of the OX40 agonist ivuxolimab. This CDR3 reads CASSSGGPSTDTQYF. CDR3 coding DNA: TGTGCCAGCAGTTCCGGGGGCCCTAGCACAGATACGCAGTATTTT.